These 29 T cell receptor beta chains came from one sample sequenced in a study of technical replicates of blood from a few donors. TCRdb keeps only in-frame clones here, not all; method: immunoSEQ multiplex PCR. The sample has more than 65,000 clones, 93% seen once. The sequenced material came from T cells isolated from PBMCs. The receptors here all came from a human donor in good health.

The genes are TRBV29-1 and TRBJ1-1; 7 bases map to TRBD1. Germline V lookup: CDR1 SQVTM, CDR2 ANQGSEA. The length of the CDR3 is 11 residues. With V trimmed by 6 bases and J by 6 bases, 4 bases remained unmatched. This chain's CDR3 is CSVPTGSEAFF. The CDR3, as DNA: TGCAGCGTCCCGACAGGGTCTGAAGCTTTCTTT.

This chain uses TRBV2 with TRBJ1-5, with 7 bases fitting TRBD1. The CDR3 loop spans 13 amino acids. The germline V gene has CDR1 SNHLY and CDR2 FYNNEI. Trimming at V came to 4 bases and at J to 7 bases, leaving 4 bases not matched to a gene. CDR3: CASSGQGDQPQHF. The CDR3 bases are TGTGCCAGCAGTGGTCAGGGGGACCAGCCCCAGCATTTT.

This chain links TRBV25-1 with TRBJ2-5, with 7 positions matching TRBD2. Germline V gene sequence: CDR1 MGHDK, CDR2 SYGVNS. V shed 8 bases and J 2 bases; nucleotides not matched to a gene: 8. This CDR3 is built from 14 residues. CDR3 in amino acids: CASENTSVQETQYF. The CDR3 region has the DNA TGTGCCAGCGAAAATACTAGCGTACAAGAGACCCAGTACTTC.

The chain couples TRBV4-1 to TRBJ1-2; possibly TRBD1 for D (6 bases). The V end lost 4 bases, the J end lost 4 bases, and 16 bases lay between the germline ends. Germline V gives CDR1 MGHRA, CDR2 YSYEKL. CDR3 length: 15 amino acids. CDR3 protein: CASSRQQGESYGYTF. Here the CDR3 DNA reads TGCGCCAGCAGCCGACAACAGGGCGAAAGCTATGGCTACACCTTC.

V usage is TRBV4-3 and J usage is TRBJ1-2; D not certain. This CDR3 is 13 amino acids long. Germline V gene data show CDR1 as LGHNA and CDR2 as YSLEER. V lost 0 bases, J lost 10 bases, and 12 bases lay in between. CDR3 sequence (DNA): TGCGCCAGCAGCCAAGACTACGGCGGGGACTACACCTTC. Translating it yields CASSQDYGGDYTF.

The CDR3 nucleotides are TGCGCCAGCAGTGACCTTGGACTATCAAGCAGGGAGCAGTTCTTC. Encoded protein: CASSDLGLSSREQFF. V gene TRBV10-1 combines with J gene TRBJ2-1; weak D call: TRBD2 (6 bases). V was shortened by 3 bases and J by 10 bases, with 19 bases between the two germline ends. The CDR3 is made up of 15 amino acids. Per germline, CDR1 WNHNN and CDR2 SYGVQD (reference sequence).

The chain links TRBV30 to TRBJ1-2; D gene unclear. The CDR3 has 14 residues. CDR1 is GTSNPN and CDR2 is SVGIG in the germline V gene (reference sequence). Deletions cut 1 base from V and 0 bases from J, with 9 bases between. The DNA of the CDR3 is TGTGCCTGGAGTGGACGGAGAGCTAACTATGGCTACACCTTC. As protein: CAWSGRRANYGYTF. Filled out from reference TRBV30 and TRBJ1-2, the complete variable domain reads SQTIHQWPATLVQPVGSPLSLECTVEGTSNPNLYWYRQAAGRGLQLLFYSVGIGQISSEVPQNLSASRPQDRQFILSSKKLLLSDSGFYLCAWSGRRANYGYTFGSGTRLTVV.

The V call is TRBV18, the J call TRBJ2-7; 9 bases map to TRBD1. Germline V CDR1 and CDR2: KGHSH, LQKENI. With 9 bases clipped from V and 6 bases from J, the junction kept 9 bases outside the gene matches. The CDR3 runs 13 residues. The CDR3 region has the DNA TGTGCCAGTGGCCGGGGACAGGGCGGCGAGCAGTACTTC. Protein: CASGRGQGGEQYF. The variable domain in full, with the rest retrieved from reference TRBV18 and TRBJ2-7, is NAGVMQNPRHLVRRRGQEARLRCSPMKGHSHVYWYRQLPEEGLKFMVYLQKENIIDESGMPKERFSAEFPKEGPSILRIQQVVRGDSAAYFCASGRGQGGEQYFGPGTRLTVT.

As to this clone: The junction does not match germline at one end; this may be a read error. CDR3 in DNA: TGTGCTAGCAGCTTAGGTCGCCCAGGGGCCCACGAGCAGTACTTC. Encoded protein: CASSLGRPGAHEQYF. The chain uses TRBV7-7 and TRBJ2-7, with D possibly TRBD1 on 6 matching bases. The CDR3 has 15 residues. Germline CDR1 and CDR2: SSHAT and FNYEAQ (reference sequence).

The V and J genes are TRBV18 and TRBJ1-2; D remains ambiguous. Trimming cost V 3 bases and J 1 base, with 15 bases left between them. Germline CDR1 and CDR2: KGHSH and LQKENI. The CDR3 sequence is 16 residues long. CDR3 nucleotides: TGTGCCAGCTCACCGCGCCCAATGATCATTAACTATGGCTACACCTTC. Its translation: CASSPRPMIINYGYTF.

The chain carries TRBV7-8 and TRBJ1-2, with D maybe TRBD1 (5 bases). CDR1 is SGHVS and CDR2 is FQNEAQ in the germline V gene. Trimming removed 3 bases at V and 4 bases at J, with 12 bases between. CDR3 length: 14 amino acids. Written as DNA, the CDR3 is TGTGCCAGCAGCTTGGACGGGGGAATCTATGGCTACACCTTC. It specifies CASSLDGGIYGYTF. Looking up the rest from reference TRBV7-8 and TRBJ1-2 gives the full variable domain: GAGVSQSPRYKVAKRGQDVALRCDPISGHVSLFWYQQALGQGPEFLTYFQNEAQLDKSGLPSDRFFAERPEGSVSTLKIQRTQQEDSAVYLCASSLDGGIYGYTFGSGTRLTVV.

The V call is TRBV5-6, the J call TRBJ2-2; TRBD2 agrees at 10 bases. The CDR3 is made up of 17 amino acids. CDR1 is SGHDT and CDR2 is YYEEEE in the germline V gene. J lost 8 bases, V lost 2 bases, and 12 bases had no gene match. The CDR3 DNA reads as TGTGCCAGCAGCTTCCTCGGGACTAGCGCTCCGGAGGGGGAGCTGTTTTTT. Its protein is CASSFLGTSAPEGELFF. The full variable domain, completed using reference TRBV5-6 and TRBJ2-2, is DAGVTQSPTHLIKTRGQQVTLRCSPKSGHDTVSWYQQALGQGPQFIFQYYEEEERQRGNFPDRFSGHQFPNYSSELNVNALLLGDSALYLCASSFLGTSAPEGELFFGEGSRLTVL.

The rearrangement links TRBV5-6 to TRBJ2-7; no reliable D call. V was shortened by 0 bases and J by 7 bases, with 8 bases between the two germline ends. Germline V gene lookup returns CDR1 SGHDT and CDR2 YYEEEE. The CDR3 loop spans 12 amino acids. Here the CDR3 DNA reads TGTGCCAGCAGCTTGGTGACTGAAGAGCAGTACTTC. This codes for CASSLVTEEQYF. Variable domain in full (rest from reference TRBV5-6 and TRBJ2-7): DAGVTQSPTHLIKTRGQQVTLRCSPKSGHDTVSWYQQALGQGPQFIFQYYEEEERQRGNFPDRFSGHQFPNYSSELNVNALLLGDSALYLCASSLVTEEQYFGPGTRLTVT.

The chain links TRBV10-2 to TRBJ1-2; possible D gene TRBD1, 6 bases. The CDR3 runs 13 residues. The V end was cut by 2 bases, the J end by 3 bases, with 7 bases between. Germline values: CDR1 WSHSY, CDR2 SAAADI. CDR3 DNA: TGCGCCAGCAGTGAGGGGGGCCACTATGGCTACACCTTC. Translation: CASSEGGHYGYTF.

This sequence joins TRBV30 and TRBJ2-3, with D unresolved. This CDR3 comprises 14 residues. Germline V gene data show CDR1 as GTSNPN and CDR2 as SVGIG (reference sequence). Trimming took off 1 base at V and 6 bases at J, with 14 bases between the two ends. The CDR3 nucleotides read TGTGCCTGGAGTGCGTCGGATACTACTGATACGCAGTATTTT. It encodes CAWSASDTTDTQYF.

This clone was seen once. The CDR3 spells CASTISTYNEQFF. In DNA, the CDR3 is TGTGCCAGCACCATAAGCACCTACAATGAGCAGTTCTTC. The rearrangement links TRBV6-5 to TRBJ2-1; D remains ambiguous. Germline V gives CDR1 MNHEY, CDR2 SVGAGI. Trimming cost V 7 bases and J 2 bases, with 9 bases left between them. This CDR3 comprises 13 residues.

This clone was seen just once. In DNA form, the CDR3 reads TGTGCCAGCAGTTCGGGAGCTAATCAGCCCCAGCATTTT. Residues: CASSSGANQPQHF. The chain uses TRBV6-6 and TRBJ1-5; no reliable D call. V was trimmed by 4 bases and J by 4 bases, leaving 8 bases between them. The CDR3 contains 13 residues. Germline V gene sequence: CDR1 MNHNY, CDR2 SVGAGI (reference sequence).

This chain joins TRBV4-3 and TRBJ2-1, with D possibly TRBD2 on 6 matching bases. The V end lost 5 bases, the J end lost 4 bases, and 12 bases lay between the germline ends. The germline CDR1 and CDR2 sequences are LGHNA and YSLEER. This CDR3 is built from 14 residues. This CDR3 reads CASSMGLAYNEQFF. DNA of the CDR3: TGCGCCAGCAGCATGGGGCTAGCGTACAATGAGCAGTTCTTC.

The rearrangement links TRBV2 to TRBJ2-3; D call uncertain. The CDR3 covers 14 residues. The V end lost 5 bases, the J end lost 3 bases, and 12 bases lay between the germline ends. The germline V gene encodes CDR1 SNHLY and CDR2 FYNNEI. CDR3 sequence: CASSPLRDTDTQYF. The DNA of the CDR3 is TGTGCCAGCAGTCCCTTACGCGATACAGATACGCAGTATTTT.

The chain carries TRBV27 and TRBJ2-6, with D hard to call. The V end lost 5 bases, the J end lost 0 bases, and 8 bases lay between the germline ends. The CDR3 consists of 15 residues. Germline V gene data show CDR1 as MNHEY and CDR2 as SMNVEV (reference sequence). DNA of the CDR3: TGTGCCAGCAGTCCTACCCACTCTGGGGCCAACGTCCTGACTTTC. Protein: CASSPTHSGANVLTF.

The V call is TRBV5-8, the J call TRBJ2-1; D might be TRBD2 (5 bases). Trimming pared 2 bases from V and 0 bases from J, leaving 12 bases between. This CDR3 has 16 residues. The V gene's germline CDR1 is SGHTS and CDR2 YDEGEE. CDR3 DNA sequence: TGTGCCAGCAGCTTTCCTAGCACTTACTCCTACAATGAGCAGTTCTTC. It encodes CASSFPSTYSYNEQFF.

This chain joins TRBV4-3 and TRBJ1-2, with D possibly being TRBD1 (6 bases). This CDR3 spans 14 amino acids. The V end was cut by 0 bases, the J end by 8 bases, with 13 bases between. Germline V gene lookup returns CDR1 LGHNA and CDR2 YSLEER. CDR3 in DNA: TGCGCCAGCAGCCAAGATTCAGGGGTTATAGGCTACACCTTC. This codes for CASSQDSGVIGYTF.

The chain's CDR3 is CASSLLQGSQPQHF. In nucleotides, the CDR3 is TGTGCCAGCAGTCTATTACAGGGAAGTCAGCCCCAGCATTTT. The chain carries TRBV6-1 and TRBJ1-5, with D maybe TRBD1 (6 bases). Trimming removed 5 bases at V and 6 bases at J, with 14 bases between. CDR1 and CDR2 from the germline V gene are MNHNS and SASEGT. CDR3 size: 14 residues.

The chain employs TRBV27 and TRBJ2-7, with a weak D call TRBD2 (6 bases). Germline V gene sequence: CDR1 MNHEY, CDR2 SMNVEV (reference sequence). The CDR3 is made up of 13 amino acids. V lost 2 bases to trimming and J lost 4 bases, with 9 bases between them. The CDR3 loop reads CASSLGGKYEQYF. Written as DNA, the CDR3 is TGTGCCAGCAGTTTAGGGGGGAAATACGAGCAGTACTTC.

The chain uses TRBV7-3 and TRBJ2-1; 16 bases agree with TRBD2. V was clipped by 2 bases and J by 7 bases; unmatched bases: 8. Germline V gene data show CDR1 as SGHTA and CDR2 as FQGTGA. This CDR3 region has 18 residues. The CDR3 here is CASSLPPGLAGGPNEQFF. CDR3 DNA sequence: TGTGCCAGCAGCTTACCCCCGGGACTAGCGGGAGGGCCAAATGAGCAGTTCTTC.

The chain has TRBV5-4 and TRBJ2-1; D may be TRBD2 (7 bases). The germline V gene encodes CDR1 SGHNT and CDR2 YYREEE (reference sequence). CDR3 length: 16 residues. Deletions cut 4 bases from V and 7 bases from J, with 21 bases between. For the CDR3, the DNA is TGTGCCAGCAGCCGCGGGGGTCGGGCAGGGGTTAATGAGCAGTTCTTC. This sequence encodes CASSRGGRAGVNEQFF.

The rearrangement uses TRBV6-1 and TRBJ2-7; 7 bases align to TRBD1. CDR3 size: 15 residues. CDR1 and CDR2 from the germline V gene are MNHNS and SASEGT. V gave up 4 bases and J gave up 6 bases; unmatched junction bases: 12. The CDR3 coding sequence is TGTGCCAGCAGTGTGCAGGACAGGTTATTTTCCGAGCAGTACTTC. Translation gives CASSVQDRLFSEQYF.

The chain is built from TRBV4-1 and TRBJ2-1, with a weak D call TRBD2 (5 bases). The V end lost 3 bases, the J end lost 6 bases, and 12 bases lay between the germline ends. The CDR3 loop spans 14 amino acids. Germline values: CDR1 MGHRA, CDR2 YSYEKL. This CDR3 is CASSHWASGNEQFF. Here the CDR3 DNA reads TGCGCCAGCAGCCATTGGGCCAGCGGCAATGAGCAGTTCTTC.

This chain links TRBV19 with TRBJ1-5; 9 nucleotides line up with TRBD1. V lost 1 base and J lost 11; bases outside the gene matches: 9. This CDR3 has 15 amino acids. The germline V gene has CDR1 LNHDA and CDR2 SQIVND (reference sequence). The CDR3 loop reads CASSIGSTGGRSQHF. The CDR3 DNA follows: TGTGCCAGTAGTATAGGCTCGACAGGGGGAAGGTCCCAGCATTTT.